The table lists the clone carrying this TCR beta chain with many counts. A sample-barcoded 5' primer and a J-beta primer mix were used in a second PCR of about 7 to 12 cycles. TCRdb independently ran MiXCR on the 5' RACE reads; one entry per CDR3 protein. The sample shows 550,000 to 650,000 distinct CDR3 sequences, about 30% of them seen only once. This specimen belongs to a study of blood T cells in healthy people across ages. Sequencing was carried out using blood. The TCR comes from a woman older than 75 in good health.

As DNA, the CDR3 is TGCAGTGCTTGGTCAGGGTTAGGTAGTAATTCACCCCTCCACTTT. Translating gives CSAWSGLGSNSPLHF. V and J are TRBV20-1 and TRBJ1-6; D is perhaps TRBD1 (5 bases). The CDR3 length is 15 residues. The germline V and J ends were trimmed by 5 bases and 6 bases, with 17 bases remaining between them. Germline V gene sequence: CDR1 DFQATT, CDR2 SNEGSKA (reference sequence).